These 17 T cell receptor beta chains share one sample of origin, sequenced in a study of T cell changes during pregnancy in multiple sclerosis. Assay: immunoSEQ multiplex PCR; the TCRdb copy retains only in-frame clones and omits some. The table has fewer than 95,000 clones, about 93% seen once. The sample was peripheral blood, taken in the first trimester of pregnancy. The source is a female donor in good health, enrolled as a control in a pregnancy study.

The rearrangement links TRBV6-9 to TRBJ2-7; 10 bases align to TRBD1. CDR3 length equals 16 residues. V dropped 1 base and J dropped 2; count of bases not matched to a gene: 5. Germline V gene lookup returns CDR1 MNHGY and CDR2 SVAAGI. CDR3: CASSYFGTGDTYEQYF. As DNA, the CDR3 is TGTGCCAGCAGTTATTTTGGGACAGGGGATACCTACGAGCAGTACTTC.

This chain joins TRBV2 and TRBJ1-1; 7 bases map to TRBD1. Germline V gene lookup returns CDR1 SNHLY and CDR2 FYNNEI. Germline trimming cut 2 bases from V and 1 base from J; bases unmatched to any gene: 4. This CDR3 has 15 residues. CDR3 in DNA: TGTGCCAGCAGTGAAAGACAGGGACGGAACACTGAAGCTTTCTTT. Encoded protein: CASSERQGRNTEAFF. Full variable domain (rest looked up from reference TRBV2 and TRBJ1-1): EPEVTQTPSHQVTQMGQEVILRCVPISNHLYFYWYRQILGQKVEFLVSFYNNEISEKSEIFDDQFSVERPDGSNFTLKIRSTKLEDSAMYFCASSERQGRNTEAFFGQGTRLTVV.

This chain uses TRBV6-1 with TRBJ1-5; D unclear. Deletions cut 2 bases from V and 0 bases from J, with 8 bases between. The germline V gene encodes CDR1 MNHNS and CDR2 SASEGT. This CDR3 is 15 amino acids long. The CDR3 is CASSEFRSSNQPQHF. The CDR3 DNA reads TGTGCCAGCAGTGAATTCCGCAGTAGCAATCAGCCCCAGCATTTT.

The genes are TRBV10-3 and TRBJ1-2; 12 bases fit TRBD1. In germline, CDR1 is ENHRY, CDR2 SYGVKD. The CDR3 length is 15 residues. J gave up 2 bases and V 6 bases, and 4 bases lay outside the gene matches. This CDR3 is CAIRKGQGANYGYTF. CDR3 nucleotide sequence: TGTGCCATCAGGAAGGGACAGGGGGCGAACTATGGCTACACCTTC.

The chain couples TRBV2 to TRBJ2-3; 8 positions agree with TRBD1. Trimming cost V 7 bases and J 4 bases; bases outside gene matches: 16. CDR1 SNHLY and CDR2 FYNNEI come from the germline V gene. This CDR3 contains 17 residues. CDR3 region: CASIPRSGQGGPDTQYF. The DNA for the CDR3 is TGTGCCAGCATTCCCAGGTCCGGACAGGGTGGCCCAGATACGCAGTATTTT. The variable domain in full, completed from reference TRBV2 and TRBJ2-3, reads EPEVTQTPSHQVTQMGQEVILRCVPISNHLYFYWYRQILGQKVEFLVSFYNNEISEKSEIFDDQFSVERPDGSNFTLKIRSTKLEDSAMYFCASIPRSGQGGPDTQYFGPGTRLTVL.

The chain is built from TRBV28 and TRBJ1-3; 8 nucleotides align to TRBD1. With 5 bases clipped from V and 5 bases from J, the junction kept 5 bases outside the gene matches. The CDR3 contains 14 residues. Germline assignment: CDR1 MDHEN and CDR2 SYDVKM. The DNA for the CDR3 is TGTGCCAGCAGTGTAGACAGGGGTAGAAACACCATATATTTT. As protein: CASSVDRGRNTIYF. Drawing the rest from reference TRBV28 and TRBJ1-3, the complete variable domain is DVKVTQSSRYLVKRTGEKVFLECVQDMDHENMFWYRQDPGLGLRLIYFSYDVKMKEKGDIPEGYSVSREKKERFSLILESASTNQTSMYLCASSVDRGRNTIYFGEGSWLTVV.

This clone was found once. The chain joins TRBV19 to TRBJ1-1; TRBD1 matches 8 bases. V was pared by 5 bases and J by 3 bases, with 5 bases of the junction left unmatched. This CDR3 is 14 amino acids long. Germline V CDR1 and CDR2: LNHDA, SQIVND (reference sequence). The CDR3 bases are TGTGCCAGTAGTGGGCAGGGGGCGCACACTGAAGCTTTCTTT. Protein: CASSGQGAHTEAFF.

The chain is built from TRBV29-1 and TRBJ2-5; the D gene is possibly TRBD1 (7 bases). V shed 5 bases and J shed 2 bases, with 18 bases lying between them. The germline V gene has CDR1 SQVTM and CDR2 ANQGSEA. The CDR3 is 15 amino acids. The DNA for the CDR3 is TGCAGCGTTCAACCCAGGGGGGCGGAACAAGAGACCCAGTACTTC. It translates to CSVQPRGAEQETQYF.

The chain recombines TRBV27 with TRBJ1-2; 9 bases fit TRBD1. CDR1 MNHEY and CDR2 SMNVEV come from the germline V gene (reference sequence). After removal of 6 bases from V and 8 bases from J, the junction contained 7 bases not matched to a gene. The CDR3 is made up of 13 amino acids. The CDR3 loop is CASSYRGLEGYTF. CDR3 nucleotide sequence: TGTGCCAGCAGCTACAGGGGGCTCGAGGGCTACACCTTC.

CDR3 sequence reads: CASSSELASETQYF. DNA of the CDR3: TGTGCCAGCAGCTCGGAACTAGCGTCAGAGACCCAGTACTTC. The chain has TRBV5-8 and TRBJ2-5, with 7 bases aligning to TRBD2. The CDR3 contains 14 residues. The germline CDR1 and CDR2 sequences are SGHTS and YDEGEE. V gave up 3 bases and J gave up 4 bases; unmatched junction bases: 6. The full variable domain, completed using reference TRBV5-8 and TRBJ2-5, is EAGVTQSPTHLIKTRGQQATLRCSPISGHTSVYWYQQALGLGLQFLLWYDEGEERNRGNFPPRFSGRQFPNYSSELNVNALELEDSALYLCASSSELASETQYFGPGTRLLVL.

V and J are TRBV11-2 and TRBJ2-7; D is perhaps TRBD1 (6 bases). Trimming left V 8 bases short and J 5 bases short, with 16 bases between. The CDR3 contains 13 residues. Germline V CDR1 and CDR2: SGHAT, FQNNGV. The CDR3, as DNA: TGTGCCAGCCGGTTCACCGGACAGAACGAGCAGTACTTC. Amino acid sequence: CASRFTGQNEQYF.

The V and J genes are TRBV28 and TRBJ2-7; TRBD2 aligns across 10 bases. The ends lost 5 bases at V and 4 bases at J; junction bases unmatched: 11. CDR3 length: 16 amino acids. Germline CDR1 reads MDHEN; CDR2 reads SYDVKM. Here the CDR3 reads CASSKPPGLAFYEQYF. DNA for the CDR3: TGTGCCAGCAGTAAACCTCCGGGACTAGCGTTTTACGAGCAGTACTTC.

This chain uses TRBV5-4 with TRBJ1-5; the D is unclear. The germline gives CDR1 SGHNT, CDR2 YYREEE (reference sequence). V was cut by 1 base and J by 0 bases, with 5 bases left in between. The CDR3 loop spans 14 amino acids. The CDR3 region has the DNA TGTGCCAGCAGCTTGTTCAATAGCAATCAGCCCCAGCATTTT. Amino acid sequence: CASSLFNSNQPQHF.

This chain links TRBV15 with TRBJ1-1; a weak D match, TRBD1 (6 bases). Germline V gene lookup returns CDR1 LNHNV and CDR2 YYDKDF (reference sequence). This CDR3 comprises 16 residues. Trimming took off 3 bases at V and 1 base at J, with 15 bases between the two ends. In nucleotides, the CDR3 is TGTGCCACCAGCAGTGAACAATCGACAGGGAACACTGAAGCTTTCTTT. It yields the protein CATSSEQSTGNTEAFF.

This rearrangement joins TRBV2 to TRBJ2-1, with 7 bases fitting TRBD1. This CDR3 is 12 amino acids long. Trimming at V came to 6 bases and at J to 4 bases, leaving 0 bases not matched to a gene. From germline, CDR1 is SNHLY and CDR2 FYNNEI. The CDR3, as DNA: TGTGCCAGCAGGGACAGGTACAATGAGCAGTTCTTC. Translation gives CASRDRYNEQFF.

Concerning this clone: This sequence may be a read error, since a much larger clone differs from it by one base. The J gene is TRBJ2-5, the V gene TRBV6-4, with 7 bases aligning to TRBD2. The germline V gene has CDR1 MRHNA and CDR2 SNTAGT. V lost 5 bases, J lost 1 base, and 7 bases stayed unmatched. The CDR3 has 15 amino acids. The CDR3 loop is CASSRLTGGQETQYF. In nucleotides, the CDR3 is TGTGCCAGCAGTCGACTAACGGGAGGCCAAGAGACCCAGTACTTC.

The chain is built from TRBV6-5 and TRBJ2-7; possibly TRBD2 for D (5 bases). CDR3 length equals 13 residues. Trimming stripped 3 bases from V and 2 bases from J, with 8 bases between. Germline values: CDR1 MNHEY, CDR2 SVGAGI. The CDR3, as DNA: TGTGCCAGCAGTTATAGAGGGACCTACGAGCAGTACTTC. This encodes CASSYRGTYEQYF.